This T cell receptor (beta chain) appears in the sequencing data of a study of CD8 T cells in Susac syndrome. Study-wide points: The study admitted that it had a relatively small number of individuals in its TCR sequencing and HLA analysis.

For this clonotype: The antigen is unknown. One junction end disagrees with the germline gene, perhaps due to a read error.

The CDR3 totals 12 residues. Germline V gene sequence: CDR1 MGHDK, CDR2 SYGVNS. Roughly 0.45 to 1 ug RNA was reverse transcribed with random hexamers. TCRdb ran MiXCR on the immunoSEQ multiplex PCR reads and lists one entry per CDR3 protein. This table holds around 300,000 distinct CDR3 sequences, approximately 85% found once. The chain links TRBV25-1 to TRBJ2-3; unclear D gene. This TCR came from a human donor with multiple sclerosis. The sequenced sample consisted of CD8+ T cells from PBMCs. This CDR3 reads CSSSLSTDTQYF. The CDR3 DNA follows: TGTTCCAGCAGTCTAAGCACAGATACGCAGTATTTT.